This T cell receptor (beta chain) is from a study of shared clonotypes between healthy human individuals. There are 14 residues in the CDR3. The J segment lost 3 bases and the V segment lost 5 bases, leaving 6 bases of the junction unmatched. Germline-derived CDR1 and CDR2 are SGHTA and FQGNSA. The study, taken as a whole, reports: Generally, naive subsets (rather than memory subsets) showed larger estimated richness.

Study processing details: Filtering differed for immunoSEQ, which gave only junction sequences without quality scores. Assay used: immunoSEQ multiplex PCR; TCRdb lists only in-frame clones, some missing. Clonal size and the V and J genes are those of that table, whereas D and trimming came from the DNA. The top ten clones hold 1.5% to 2% of a sample with over 2,000,000 clones, just under 95% of them seen once. About this clone: Its target is not known.

Naive CD8 cells comprised CD45RO-negative, CCR7-positively selected cells, excluding terminally differentiated effector memory CD45RA+ cells. Adult donors, all healthy and HIV-negative, had no recent acute infections or vaccinations. Sample: naive CD8+ T cells from PBMCs. This rearrangement joins TRBV7-2 to TRBJ2-7; 8 bases match TRBD1. The sequence was obtained from a man between 18 and 29 years old in good health. Some clones in this sample may be carry-over from other donors' samples. The CDR3 sequence is CASSPGDRYYEQYF. The CDR3 DNA follows: TGTGCCAGCAGCCCCGGGGACAGGTACTACGAGCAGTACTTC.